The entry below gives a single TCR beta chain sequence along with its context. Per the germline V gene, CDR1 is SGHNT and CDR2 is YENEEA. Unmatched junction bases numbered 5, after V lost 1 base and J lost 6 bases. CDR3 length: 15 residues. The authors' processing: Estimated nucleated cell counts came from reference gene primer amplification. Method: immunoSEQ multiplex PCR; TCRdb's copy keeps in-frame clones and lacks some. Clone size and the V and J calls come from that table; the DNA yielded D and trimming. The data hold 250,000 to 350,000 clones, with about nine tenths observed a single time. These data originate in a study of blood T cell repertoires in COVID-19. About the study: Sample material is recorded as cDNA or gDNA derived from T cells, B-cell-depleted T cells, or PBMCs.

The origin of this receptor is a man younger than 35 with active or convalescent COVID-19. The rearrangement uses TRBV11-3 and TRBJ2-1; TRBD1 matches at 8 bases. The sample comprised peripheral blood. CDR3 residues: CASSLVPRGLNEQFF. DNA of the CDR3: TGTGCCAGCAGCTTAGTCCCCAGGGGGCTCAATGAGCAGTTCTTC.